This TCR beta chain originates from a study of shared clonotypes between healthy human individuals. As for the study in general: Used for every donor were three CD4 naive, three CD4 memory, two CD8 naive and one CD8 memory plate. General study findings and limits: Clonotype sharing across four donors was observed for around 5% of naive CD4 clonotypes.

Clones were sequenced by immunoSEQ multiplex PCR, and TCRdb holds only the in-frame ones, with some missing. This table has 2.3 million or so clones, over 90% appearing once. For this clone: What it binds is not known.

The sample was naive CD4+ T cells from PBMCs. Indicated subset: CD45RA+ positively selected. This receptor was taken from a man younger than 35 in good health. Some clones in this sample may be carry-over from other donors' samples.

In DNA form, the CDR3 reads TGTGCCAGCAGCTCCCAGCGGGAGAGCACAGATACGCAGTATTTT. It specifies CASSSQRESTDTQYF. The chain couples TRBV5-4 to TRBJ2-3; 8 positions agree with TRBD2. The CDR3 sequence is 15 residues long. The V and J ends lost 3 bases and 0 bases, in that order; junction bases with no gene match: 3. CDR1 and CDR2 from the germline V gene are SGHNT and YYREEE (reference sequence).